The 19 T cell receptor beta chains listed next were all sequenced from one sample in a study of human thymus T cells. The study used thymus tissue resected during corrective heart surgery. Sequencing was performed with immunoSEQ multiplex PCR; in TCRdb, only in-frame clones are kept and a portion is missing. The data contain around 130,000 clones, around 94% of them singletons. What was sequenced was thymus tissue. The receptors stem from a boy under three years old with a congenital heart defect but otherwise immunologically healthy.

This chain joins TRBV5-1 and TRBJ1-3; maybe TRBD1 (5 bases). The germline CDR1 and CDR2 sequences are SGHRS and YFSETQ. Deletions cut 4 bases from V and 0 bases from J, with 11 bases between. The CDR3 is 15 amino acids. CDR3 sequence reads: CASSPQVSSGNTIYF. The CDR3 bases are TGCGCCAGCAGCCCACAGGTCTCCTCTGGAAACACCATATATTTT.

In this sample, this clone turned up once. V usage is TRBV4-1 and J usage is TRBJ2-1; a possible D gene is TRBD1 (6 bases). CDR1 is MGHRA, CDR2 YSYEKL, per germline. The CDR3 extends over 17 amino acids. Trimming took 0 bases from V and 5 from J, leaving 17 bases between them. The CDR3 DNA reads as TGCGCCAGCAGCCAAGATTTGGACAGCCAGGCCCACAATGAGCAGTTCTTC. Protein sequence: CASSQDLDSQAHNEQFF.

This chain joins TRBV5-6 and TRBJ1-2, with TRBD1 matching 11 bases. The germline V gene encodes CDR1 SGHDT and CDR2 YYEEEE. The CDR3 is made up of 14 amino acids. Trimming cost V 2 bases and J 8 bases; bases outside gene matches: 5. This CDR3 reads CASSLGQGARGYTF. As DNA, the CDR3 is TGTGCCAGCAGCTTAGGACAGGGGGCGCGAGGCTACACCTTC.

The chain uses TRBV5-1 and TRBJ2-1, with unresolved D. This CDR3 spans 11 amino acids. CDR1 and CDR2 (germline): SGHRS, YFSETQ. The V and J ends lost 0 bases and 9 bases respectively, with 4 bases between them. The CDR3: CASSLVGEQFF. CDR3 coding DNA: TGCGCCAGCAGCTTGGTCGGTGAGCAGTTCTTC.

This chain uses TRBV19 with TRBJ1-1; D gene unclear. The CDR3 runs to 16 residues. The V gene's germline CDR1 is LNHDA and CDR2 SQIVND (reference sequence). With 1 base removed from V and 1 base from J, the gap between germline ends came to 13 bases. The CDR3 bases are TGTGCCAGTAGTATAGGTGGGAGACTGCCGAACACTGAAGCTTTCTTT. Protein product: CASSIGGRLPNTEAFF. Full variable domain (remainder filled in from reference TRBV19 and TRBJ1-1): DGGITQSPKYLFRKEGQNVTLSCEQNLNHDAMYWYRQDPGQGLRLIYYSQIVNDFQKGDIAEGYSVSREKKESFPLTVTSAQKNPTAFYLCASSIGGRLPNTEAFFGQGTRLTVV.

The chain couples TRBV28 to TRBJ2-5; TRBD1 aligns across 7 bases. The germline V gene has CDR1 MDHEN and CDR2 SYDVKM. This CDR3 is 15 amino acids long. The V gene end was trimmed by 5 bases and the J gene end by 5 bases; junction bases not matched to a gene: 11. This CDR3 is CASSRRDSLDETQYF. The CDR3 bases are TGTGCCAGCAGTCGCCGGGACAGTCTAGATGAGACCCAGTACTTC. Full variable domain (remainder filled in from reference TRBV28 and TRBJ2-5): DVKVTQSSRYLVKRTGEKVFLECVQDMDHENMFWYRQDPGLGLRLIYFSYDVKMKEKGDIPEGYSVSREKKERFSLILESASTNQTSMYLCASSRRDSLDETQYFGPGTRLLVL.

The chain couples TRBV19 to TRBJ2-2; D may be TRBD1 (5 bases). The CDR3 is made up of 13 amino acids. Germline CDR1 LNHDA, CDR2 SQIVND (reference sequence). Trimming left V 3 bases short and J 4 bases short, with 6 bases between. CDR3 DNA: TGTGCCAGTAGTATGGACATCACCGGGGAGCTGTTTTTT. It yields the protein CASSMDITGELFF.

Here the CDR3 reads CAVGWVRGSPLHF. The CDR3 DNA follows: TGTGCCGTCGGATGGGTGAGGGGTTCACCCCTCCACTTT. The V gene is TRBV28, the J gene TRBJ1-6; D is possibly TRBD1 (5 bases). The germline V gene has CDR1 MDHEN and CDR2 SYDVKM. The CDR3 sequence is 13 residues long. Trimming cost V 11 bases and J 9 bases, with 17 bases left between them.

The chain employs TRBV28 and TRBJ1-2; no firm D call. The CDR3 spans 15 residues. V was clipped by 2 bases and J by 1 base, with 11 bases between them. The germline V gene encodes CDR1 MDHEN and CDR2 SYDVKM. CDR3 loop: CASSLLKANNYGYTF. CDR3 bases: TGTGCCAGCAGTTTACTCAAGGCCAATAACTATGGCTACACCTTC.

The rearrangement uses TRBV30 and TRBJ2-5, with 8 bases that match TRBD1. Trimming cost V 0 bases and J 2 bases; bases outside gene matches: 2. Per the germline V gene, CDR1 is GTSNPN and CDR2 is SVGIG (reference sequence). The CDR3 covers 14 residues. The CDR3 here is CAWSVQGVQETQYF. The CDR3 DNA is TGTGCCTGGAGTGTACAGGGGGTTCAAGAGACCCAGTACTTC.

The V call is TRBV4-1, the J call TRBJ2-3; D is possibly TRBD2 (7 bases). The V gene's germline CDR1 is MGHRA and CDR2 YSYEKL. The germline V and J ends were trimmed by 1 base and 3 bases, with 14 bases remaining between them. The CDR3 covers 16 residues. Here the CDR3 reads CASSQAWGGGTDTQYF. The CDR3 DNA sequence: TGCGCCAGCAGCCAAGCTTGGGGAGGGGGGACAGATACGCAGTATTTT.

This chain connects TRBV7-2 to TRBJ2-3; 15 bases align to TRBD2. Germline-derived CDR1 and CDR2 are SGHTA and FQGNSA. With V trimmed by 1 base and J by 2 bases, 7 bases remained unmatched. This CDR3 has 19 amino acids. CDR3 DNA sequence: TGTGCCAGCAGCTTAGAGGGCGGACTAGCGGGGGGGCCCACAGATACGCAGTATTTT. Its protein is CASSLEGGLAGGPTDTQYF.

The chain links TRBV11-2 to TRBJ1-4; D not certain. Per the germline V gene, CDR1 is SGHAT and CDR2 is FQNNGV. This CDR3 region has 15 residues. V shed 3 bases and J shed 5 bases, with 13 bases lying between them. The CDR3: CASSFSAGMNEKLFF. CDR3 DNA: TGTGCCAGCAGCTTCTCGGCAGGAATGAATGAAAAACTGTTTTTT. Supplemented by reference TRBV11-2 and TRBJ1-4, the full variable domain reads EAGVAQSPRYKIIEKRQSVAFWCNPISGHATLYWYQQILGQGPKLLIQFQNNGVVDDSQLPKDRFSAERLKGVDSTLKIQPAKLEDSAVYLCASSFSAGMNEKLFFGSGTQLSVL.

This rearrangement joins TRBV6-6 to TRBJ2-3, with 7 bases matching TRBD2. This CDR3 is built from 16 residues. Germline trimming cut 6 bases from V and 4 bases from J; bases unmatched to any gene: 13. CDR1 MNHNY and CDR2 SVGAGI come from the germline V gene (reference sequence). The CDR3 is CASRHSGTGGADTQYF. Here the CDR3 DNA reads TGTGCCAGCAGACATTCCGGGACGGGGGGTGCAGATACGCAGTATTTT.

The chain links TRBV27 to TRBJ2-1, with D uncertain. This CDR3 is 17 amino acids long. Germline lookup yields CDR1 MNHEY and CDR2 SMNVEV (reference sequence). Trimming stripped 0 bases from V and 7 bases from J, with 19 bases between. DNA for the CDR3: TGTGCCAGCAGTTTATCGCGCGCTAGTCTAGGTAGGAATGAGCAGTTCTTC. Its protein is CASSLSRASLGRNEQFF.

The V and J genes are TRBV20-1 and TRBJ2-7; D might be TRBD2 (5 bases). The CDR3 totals 10 residues. V shed 6 bases and J shed 3 bases, with 6 bases lying between them. CDR1 and CDR2 from the germline V gene are DFQATT and SNEGSKA (reference sequence). The CDR3 loop reads CSASGYEQYF. The CDR3, as DNA: TGCAGTGCGAGCGGCTACGAGCAGTACTTC.

This clone appeared a few times. The chain joins TRBV30 to TRBJ1-1; tentative D call: TRBD1 (5 bases). The germline CDR1 and CDR2 sequences are GTSNPN and SVGIG (reference sequence). The CDR3 totals 16 residues. Trimming cost V 1 base and J 0 bases, with 15 bases left between them. The CDR3 loop reads CAWSARIGTVNTEAFF. CDR3 DNA sequence: TGTGCCTGGAGTGCAAGGATCGGGACGGTGAACACTGAAGCTTTCTTT.

This clone was observed once. The chain employs TRBV18 and TRBJ1-2; D uncertain. Trimming took off 0 bases at V and 6 bases at J, with 17 bases between the two ends. Per germline, CDR1 KGHSH and CDR2 LQKENI. This CDR3 is built from 16 residues. The CDR3 reads CASSPPRLPSGNGYTF. The DNA for the CDR3 is TGTGCCAGCTCACCACCGAGACTTCCAAGTGGGAATGGCTACACCTTC. The whole variable domain, remainder taken from reference TRBV18 and TRBJ1-2, is NAGVMQNPRHLVRRRGQEARLRCSPMKGHSHVYWYRQLPEEGLKFMVYLQKENIIDESGMPKERFSAEFPKEGPSILRIQQVVRGDSAAYFCASSPPRLPSGNGYTFGSGTRLTVV.

This chain joins TRBV2 and TRBJ2-2; 9 bases map to TRBD2. CDR1 and CDR2 (germline): SNHLY, FYNNEI. The V gene end was trimmed by 4 bases and the J gene end by 4 bases; junction bases not matched to a gene: 7. The CDR3 sequence is 16 residues long. In DNA, the CDR3 is TGTGCCAGCAGTGTCTTGCGGGGGGGCCGCACCGGGGAGCTGTTTTTT. It codes for CASSVLRGGRTGELFF.